This T cell receptor (beta chain) is drawn from a study of post-analysis software for immune sequencing data. The V gene end was trimmed by 3 bases and the J gene end by 4 bases; junction bases not matched to a gene: 7. Germline values: CDR1 DFQATT, CDR2 SNEGSKA (reference sequence). CDR3 length: 15 residues. Worth noting for this clonotype: No antigen is known for it.

Study results and limitations: The study found TRBV5-6, TRBV5-1 and TRBV20-1 among four to six TRBV segments more frequent in patients than controls.

Unique molecular identifiers were carried by the TCR beta cDNA libraries. TCRdb passed the PCR reads through MiXCR, listing each CDR3 protein once. Seen here are hundreds of thousands of distinct CDR3 sequences, approximately 59% observed once, and the top ten hold 10% to 12%. The sequence was collected from a girl aged 2-15 years with multiple sclerosis. The specimen sequenced was blood. This chain uses TRBV20-1 with TRBJ1-2; 11 positions agree with TRBD1. DNA of the CDR3: TGCAGTGCTAGGTCCTCCGGGACAGGGGGCTATGGCTACACCTTC. This encodes CSARSSGTGGYGYTF.